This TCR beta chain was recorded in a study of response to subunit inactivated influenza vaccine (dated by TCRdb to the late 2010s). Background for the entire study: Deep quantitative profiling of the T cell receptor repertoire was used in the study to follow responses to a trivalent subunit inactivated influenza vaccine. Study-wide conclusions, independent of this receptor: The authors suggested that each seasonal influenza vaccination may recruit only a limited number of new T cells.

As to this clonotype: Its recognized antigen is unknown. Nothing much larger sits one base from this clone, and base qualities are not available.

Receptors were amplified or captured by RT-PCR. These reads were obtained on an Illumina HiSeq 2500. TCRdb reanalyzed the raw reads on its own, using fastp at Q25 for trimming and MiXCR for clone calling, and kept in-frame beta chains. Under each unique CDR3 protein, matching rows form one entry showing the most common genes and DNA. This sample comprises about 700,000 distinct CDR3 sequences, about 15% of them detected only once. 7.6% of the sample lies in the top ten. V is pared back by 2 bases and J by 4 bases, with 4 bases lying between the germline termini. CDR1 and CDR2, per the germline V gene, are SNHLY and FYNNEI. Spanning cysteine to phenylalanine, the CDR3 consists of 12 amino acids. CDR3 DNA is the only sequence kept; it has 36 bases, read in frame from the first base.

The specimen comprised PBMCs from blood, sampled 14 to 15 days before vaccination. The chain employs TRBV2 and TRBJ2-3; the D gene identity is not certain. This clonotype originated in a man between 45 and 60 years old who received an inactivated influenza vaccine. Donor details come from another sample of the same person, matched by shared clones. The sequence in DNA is TGTGCCAGCAGTGAATCCCCAGATACGCAGTATTTT. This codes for CASSESPDTQYF.